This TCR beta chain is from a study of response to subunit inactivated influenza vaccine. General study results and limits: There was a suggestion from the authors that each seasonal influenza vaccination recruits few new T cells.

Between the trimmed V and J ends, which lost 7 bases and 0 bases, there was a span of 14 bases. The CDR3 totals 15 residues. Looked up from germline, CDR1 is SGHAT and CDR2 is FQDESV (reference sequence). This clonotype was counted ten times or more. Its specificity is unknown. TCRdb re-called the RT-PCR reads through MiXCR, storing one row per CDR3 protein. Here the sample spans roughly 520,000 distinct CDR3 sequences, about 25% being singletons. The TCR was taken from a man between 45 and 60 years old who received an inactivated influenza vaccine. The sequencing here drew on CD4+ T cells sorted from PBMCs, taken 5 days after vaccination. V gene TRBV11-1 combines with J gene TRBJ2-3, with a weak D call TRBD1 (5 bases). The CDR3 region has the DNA TGTGCCAGCAACACCCAGGGCAGGAGCACAGATACGCAGTATTTT. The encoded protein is CASNTQGRSTDTQYF.